This T cell receptor beta chain stems from a study of shared clonotypes between healthy human individuals (TCRdb year 2020). At the level of the whole study: The cohort included a few men and a couple of women between 18 and 49 years of age. For each donor, CD4 naive and CD4 memory were each run on three plates, CD8 naive on two plates, and CD8 memory on one plate. To estimate repertoire size and how much clonotype sharing occurs between individuals, the study deeply sequenced the blood TCR repertoires of several healthy adults. Different laboratories and diverse techniques were used to prepare libraries and sequence TCR repertoires, to increase sequencing depth and limit assay-specific biases. Each donor's leukapheresis produced roughly between roughly 0.94 and 9.5 billion PBMCs.

What the research found in general, with its limitations: The small number of donors limited the genetic and exposure-history diversity represented. Clonotypes shared by all four sorted-subset donors showed higher generation probabilities than non-shared clonotypes. Sampling was restricted to blood, and TCR repertoires in tissues likely differ from the TCR repertoires found in blood. Even with the large sequencing depth, rarefaction of the sorted-subset datasets indicated that sequencing was incomplete. Larger estimated clonotype richness was generally found for naive subsets than for memory subsets. Based on pairwise subsampling, the degree of clonotype sharing among donors was expected to be affected by sequencing depth. When four donors were compared, the shared fraction of clonotypes was about 5.5% for naive CD4, about 4% for naive CD8, roughly 2.5% for memory CD4, and around 0.4% for memory CD8.

Donors were healthy HIV-negative adults with no recently reported acute infections or vaccinations. Only Caucasian adults living in Nashville, Tennessee, USA were represented among the donors. Magnetic negative selection was used to enrich CD4+ T cells, after which naive cells were positively selected on CD45RA and the negative fraction became the memory subset. After blood collection by leukapheresis, PBMCs were isolated using Ficoll-Histopaque density gradient centrifugation and then cryopreserved in the vapor phase of liquid nitrogen. Analytical flow cytometry was used to check the purity and quantity of every magnetically sorted T cell population. Genomic DNA was isolated from every sorted fraction and measured by UV absorbance on a Nanodrop 2000c. V was cut back by 5 bases and J by 3 bases, leaving a gap of 17 bases between them. The CDR3 sequence holds 15 residues, the cysteine and phenylalanine included. Here the CDR3 DNA is all that survives: 45 bases in frame from base 1. Via the germline V gene (reference sequence), CDR1 is SEHNR and CDR2 FQNEAQ.

TCR CDR3 regions were amplified from genomic DNA by multiplex PCR using the deep immunoSEQ assay. For each cell subset, the extracted genomic DNA was distributed evenly across all wells of several immunoSEQ 96-well plates, and each plate served as one replicate. For sorted subsets, around 200 ng genomic DNA, equal to tens of thousands of T cell genomes, was loaded into each replicate PCR. Purified libraries were quantified with a Qubit 3.0 fluorometer, sized on a Bioanalyzer 2100, and re-quantified with the KAPA Library Quantification kit. A separate single-read 150-cycle Illumina NextSeq 550 flow cell was used to sequence each immunoSEQ 96-well plate. As for how the authors treated the data: Because only junctional sequences without quality scores were contained in the immunoSEQ output, filtering matching that applied to full-length reads could not be performed. To assign V/J genes and CDR3, sequences were annotated against IMGT germline references using PyIR, a Python wrapper for IgBLAST v1.9. Reads with weak V/J assignments (E-value above 1e-6), missing CDR3, stop codons, out-of-frame junctions, or ambiguous translated residues were removed. V3J clonotypes were defined as sequences sharing the same inferred V gene, J gene, and CDR3 amino acid sequence. To compute the percentage overlap between repertoires, the number of shared unique clonotypes was divided by the size of the smaller repertoire. Richness of each repertoire was evaluated using RTK rarefaction, the Chao1 estimator, and Recon v2.1 estimates of unobserved clonotypes. For all TCRbeta clonotypes obtained by the gDNA method from a few donors, generation probabilities were computed with OLGA. In TCRdb, the immuneACCESS table is reduced to in-frame sequences with V and J assigned. These tables do not hold every clone; where another copy was compared, an unresolved V gene accounts for under half, and the others remain unexplained. V and J calls and clone size are as listed in that table; D and trimming were resolved from the DNA. The sample table records 2.3 million or so clones; over 90% of these occur just once. Approximately 0.4% of the sample is held by the ten biggest clonotypes.

Notes on this clone: Its cognate antigen has yet to be identified. Nothing much larger sits one base from this clone, and base qualities are not available.

The chain is made from TRBV7-9 and TRBJ2-7; TRBD2 is a weak D gene call, 5 bases matching. This clonotype was sampled from a man between 18 and 35 years old in good health. Some clones in this sample may be carry-over from other donors' samples. Sequencing was performed on naive CD4+ T cells from PBMCs. The cell subset or site label corresponds to: CD45RA+ positively selected. CDR3 sequence: CASSRAPRAFYEQYF. Here is the DNA: TGTGCCAGCAGCCGTGCGCCGCGGGCCTTCTACGAGCAGTACTTC. When the CDR3 is completed using the reference TRBV7-9 and TRBJ2-7 genes on either side, the full variable domain is DTGVSQNPRHKITKRGQNVTFRCDPISEHNRLYWYRQTLGQGPEFLTYFQNEAQLEKSRLLSDRFSAERPKGSFSTLEIQRTEQGDSAMYLCASSRAPRAFYEQYFGPGTRLTVT.